This T cell receptor (beta chain) was documented in a study of T cell responses to AZD1222 COVID-19 vaccine. Notes on the study in general: Repertoires were sampled only after the peak T cell response. Just a handful of people given AZD1222 tested seropositive at baseline. Spike was spanned by vaccine-associated CD4 TCRs, with dominance at 160-218 and 743-854. Among spike-specific TCRs, nearly half reportedly target unmutated variant regions.

The table came from immunoSEQ multiplex PCR; TCRdb's copy has only in-frame clones and leaves some out. The data show 85,000 to 110,000 clones, about 90% seen once. Concerning this clone: The antigen is unknown.

Sequencing was performed on peripheral blood, taken on day 0 of AZD1222 vaccination. The source is an adult in good health.

The CDR3 protein is CASSQDGGTSGKLFF. The CDR3 DNA follows: TGTGCCAGCAGCCAAGATGGGGGTACCTCAGGAAAACTGTTTTTT. The chain couples TRBV3-1 (or the pseudogene TRBV3-2) to TRBJ1-4; D perhaps matches TRBD1 (5 bases). Germline V gene data show CDR1 as LGHDT and CDR2 as YNNKEL (reference sequence). This CDR3 is 15 amino acids long. The V gene lost 0 bases and the J gene lost 10 bases, with 15 bases spanning the gap.